This TCR beta chain came from a study of T cells in Graves' hyperthyroidism and ophthalmopathy. Study results and caveats: Blood samples included most of the expanded thyroid clonotypes exceeding 0.001.

This clonotype appeared a few times. Its antigen remains unknown. Germline lookup yields CDR1 SEHNR and CDR2 FQNEAQ (reference sequence). The CDR3 spans 16 residues. Trimming left V 5 bases short and J 1 base short, with 17 bases between. Amplification of TCR beta CDR3 regions used RNA as the template. The study used the HTBI primer set for a first-round RT-PCR of the TCR CDR3. From the multiplex PCR reads, TCRdb called clonotypes with MiXCR, one entry per CDR3 protein. The repertoire consists of about 500,000 distinct CDR3 sequences, with 15% to 20% occurring once and the leading ten covering about 29%.

V usage is TRBV7-9 and J usage is TRBJ1-1; tentatively, D is TRBD1 (6 bases). This receptor was taken from a woman aged 25 to 39 with Graves' ophthalmopathy. What was sequenced was blood. The CDR3 nucleotides read TGTGCCAGCAGCGTGAATCCGGGGGCCCCGAACACTGAAGCTTTCTTT. Its protein is CASSVNPGAPNTEAFF. Full variable domain (outside the CDR3, taken from reference TRBV7-9 and TRBJ1-1): DTGVSQNPRHKITKRGQNVTFRCDPISEHNRLYWYRQTLGQGPEFLTYFQNEAQLEKSRLLSDRFSAERPKGSFSTLEIQRTEQGDSAMYLCASSVNPGAPNTEAFFGQGTRLTVV.